The following is a T cell receptor beta chain sequence with its context. This CDR3 has 13 amino acids. V was cut by 1 base and J by 5 bases, with 8 bases left in between. Germline lookup yields CDR1 SGHAT and CDR2 FQNNGV. TCRdb's copy holds only in-frame clones and misses some; the assay was immunoSEQ multiplex PCR. The data contain approximately 2.1 million clones, more than 85% of them singletons. The sample originates from a study of shared clonotypes between healthy human individuals. Sequenced sample: naive CD4+ T cells from PBMCs. Stated subset: CD45RA+ positively selected. V and J are TRBV11-2 and TRBJ1-2; a possible D gene is TRBD1 (5 bases). This sequence was found in a man aged 18 to 30 in good health. Some clones in this sample may be carry-over from other donors' samples. DNA for the CDR3: TGTGCCAGCAGCTTAGGAGGGGTGTATGGCTACACCTTC. Its protein is CASSLGGVYGYTF.